This T cell receptor beta chain was recovered during a study of shared clonotypes between healthy human individuals. This clone occurred once. The repertoire was sequenced with immunoSEQ multiplex PCR; TCRdb's copy has only in-frame clones and lacks some. The sample contains about 680,000 clones, around 92% of which appear only once. The germline CDR1 and CDR2 sequences are PRHDT and FYEKMQ (reference sequence). The CDR3 is 16 amino acids. V lost 5 bases, J lost 3 bases, and 20 bases lay in between. CD45RO-negative CD8 cells positively selected for CCR7 made up the naive population, which excluded terminally differentiated effector memory CD45RA+ cells.

Input material: naive CD8+ T cells sorted from blood. The TCR comes from a man aged 30 to 39 in good health. The rearrangement uses TRBV13 and TRBJ2-7; D gene uncertain. The CDR3 region has the DNA TGTGCCAGCAGCCCCTCACCGGGCCAAGGGCTCTACGAGCAGTACTTC. It codes for CASSPSPGQGLYEQYF.